The clone carrying this T cell receptor (beta chain) was observed at least ten times. The antigen is not known. Unique molecular identifiers tagged individual cDNA molecules. TCRdb recomputed calls from the 5' RACE reads with MiXCR, one row per CDR3 protein. Among about 80,000 distinct CDR3 sequences listed, 5% were seen once. This entry belongs to a study of early T cells in non-severe SARS-CoV-2 infection. Across the whole study: Unsorted whole-blood RNA was sequenced in bulk, leaving chains unpaired. Study conclusions and caveats: Matching with VDJdb favored anti-spike CD8 responses (missing private and CD4 specificities).

Trimming took 5 bases from V and 0 from J; bases not matched to a gene: 6. The CDR3 covers 16 residues. This receptor was taken from an adult who was a healthcare worker with PCR-confirmed SARS-CoV-2 infection or an uninfected control (not recorded which). This rearrangement joins TRBV12-3 or TRBV12-4 to TRBJ1-3; 8 bases are shared with TRBD1. The material was whole blood, obtained at baseline. Here the CDR3 DNA reads TGTGCCAGCAGTCCACAGGGGGAGAGCTCTGGAAACACCATATATTTT. This codes for CASSPQGESSGNTIYF.